The present entry profiles one T cell receptor beta chain with its context. Its antigen is as yet unknown. Deletions cut 0 bases from V and 2 bases from J, with 20 bases between. Germline V gene lookup returns CDR1 SGHTA and CDR2 FQGNSA. CDR3 length: 20 residues. This sample was included in a study of Ad26.COV2.S vaccination and SARS-CoV-2 variants. Study outcomes and limitations: Placebo recipients had lower spike-specific TCR breadth than vaccine recipients.

Sequencing was performed with immunoSEQ multiplex PCR; in TCRdb, only in-frame clones are kept and a portion is missing. The sample yields about 350,000 clones, 75% to 90% seen once. Indicated treatment: some 20 received Ad26.COV2.S at low or high dose, single or two shots; 5 received placebo; per-sample allocation not given. At day 63 after the first vaccine or placebo injection, samples were drawn. This TCR was recovered from a person between 18 and 60 years old who received the Ad26.COV2.S COVID-19 vaccine or a placebo. The sequencing here drew on peripheral blood, taken in a trial of Ad26.COV2.S vaccine versus placebo. The chain uses TRBV7-2 and TRBJ2-6, with D possibly matching TRBD2 (5 bases). CDR3 region: CASSLAGARGYRAGANVLTF. The CDR3 DNA is TGTGCCAGCAGCTTAGCGGGTGCTCGAGGGTATCGGGCTGGGGCCAACGTCCTGACTTTC.